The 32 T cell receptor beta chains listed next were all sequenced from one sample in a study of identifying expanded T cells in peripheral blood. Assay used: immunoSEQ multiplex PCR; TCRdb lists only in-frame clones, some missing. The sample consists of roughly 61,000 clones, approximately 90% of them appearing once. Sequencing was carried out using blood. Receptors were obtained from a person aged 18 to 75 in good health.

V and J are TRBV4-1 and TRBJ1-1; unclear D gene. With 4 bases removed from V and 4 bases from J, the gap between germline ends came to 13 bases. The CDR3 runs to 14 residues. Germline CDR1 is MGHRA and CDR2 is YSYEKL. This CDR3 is CASSRGLTPTEAFF. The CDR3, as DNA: TGCGCCAGCAGCCGAGGACTGACGCCCACTGAAGCTTTCTTT.

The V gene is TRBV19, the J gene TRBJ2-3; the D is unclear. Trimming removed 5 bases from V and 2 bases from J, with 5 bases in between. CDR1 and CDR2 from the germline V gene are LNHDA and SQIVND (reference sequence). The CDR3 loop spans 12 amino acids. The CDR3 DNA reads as TGTGCCAGTAGTCTCAACACAGATACGCAGTATTTT. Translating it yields CASSLNTDTQYF. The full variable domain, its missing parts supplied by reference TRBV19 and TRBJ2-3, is DGGITQSPKYLFRKEGQNVTLSCEQNLNHDAMYWYRQDPGQGLRLIYYSQIVNDFQKGDIAEGYSVSREKKESFPLTVTSAQKNPTAFYLCASSLNTDTQYFGPGTRLTVL.

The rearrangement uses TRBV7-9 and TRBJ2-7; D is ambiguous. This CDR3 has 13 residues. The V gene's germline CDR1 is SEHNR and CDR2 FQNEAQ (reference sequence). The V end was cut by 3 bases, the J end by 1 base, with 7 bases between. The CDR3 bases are TGTGCCAGCAGCTTCATGTTTTCCTACGAGCAGTACTTC. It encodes CASSFMFSYEQYF.

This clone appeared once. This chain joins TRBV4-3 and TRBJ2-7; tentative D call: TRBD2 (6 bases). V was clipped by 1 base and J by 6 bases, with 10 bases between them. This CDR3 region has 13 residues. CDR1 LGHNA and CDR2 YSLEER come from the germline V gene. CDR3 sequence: CASSQGLGGEQYF. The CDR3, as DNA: TGCGCCAGCAGCCAAGGTCTGGGGGGCGAGCAGTACTTC.

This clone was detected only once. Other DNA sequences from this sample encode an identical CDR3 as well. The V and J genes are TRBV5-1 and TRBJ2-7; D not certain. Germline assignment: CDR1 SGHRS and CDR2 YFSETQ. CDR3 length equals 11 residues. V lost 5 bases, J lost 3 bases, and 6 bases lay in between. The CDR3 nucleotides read TGCGCCAGCAGAGACGGCTACGAGCAGTACTTC. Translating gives CASRDGYEQYF.

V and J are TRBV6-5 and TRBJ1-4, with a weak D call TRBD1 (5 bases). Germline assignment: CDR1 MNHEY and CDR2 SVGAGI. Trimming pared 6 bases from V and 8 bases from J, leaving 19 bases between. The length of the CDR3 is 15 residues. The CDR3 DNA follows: TGTGCCAGCAGCCAACAGGCCCTCCGGGGAGAAAAACTGTTTTTT. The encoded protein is CASSQQALRGEKLFF.

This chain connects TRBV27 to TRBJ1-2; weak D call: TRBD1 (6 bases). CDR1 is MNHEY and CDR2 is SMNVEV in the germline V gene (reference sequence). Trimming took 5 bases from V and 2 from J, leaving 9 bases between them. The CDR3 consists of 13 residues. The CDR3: CASSNRANYGYTF. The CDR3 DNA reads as TGTGCCAGCAGTAACAGGGCCAACTATGGCTACACCTTC.

CDR3 protein: CASSPITLTSGGTYEQYF. CDR3 bases: TGCGCCAGCAGCCCAATAACCCTGACTAGCGGGGGAACCTACGAGCAGTACTTC. The chain carries TRBV5-1 and TRBJ2-7; 12 nucleotides line up with TRBD2. J lost 2 bases, V lost 4 bases, and 13 bases had no gene match. This CDR3 has 18 residues. Germline lookup yields CDR1 SGHRS and CDR2 YFSETQ.

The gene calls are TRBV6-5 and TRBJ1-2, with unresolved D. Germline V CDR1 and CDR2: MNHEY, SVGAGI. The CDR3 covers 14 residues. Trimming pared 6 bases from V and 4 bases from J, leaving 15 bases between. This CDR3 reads CASSYHSGGYGYTF. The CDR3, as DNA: TGTGCCAGCAGCTATCATTCAGGCGGCTATGGCTACACCTTC.

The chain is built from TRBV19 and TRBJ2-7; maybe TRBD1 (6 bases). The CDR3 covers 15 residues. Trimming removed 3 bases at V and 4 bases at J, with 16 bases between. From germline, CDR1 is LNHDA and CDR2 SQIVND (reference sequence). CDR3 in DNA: TGTGCCAGTAGTATGGACAGCTCGAGGGGGTACGAGCAGTACTTC. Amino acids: CASSMDSSRGYEQYF.

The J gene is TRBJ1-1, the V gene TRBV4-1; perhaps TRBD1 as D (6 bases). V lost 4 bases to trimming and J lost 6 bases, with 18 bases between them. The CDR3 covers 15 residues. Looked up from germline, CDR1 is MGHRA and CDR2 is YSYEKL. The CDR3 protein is CASSPGSDRASEAFF. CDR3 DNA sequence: TGCGCCAGCAGCCCTGGATCGGACAGAGCTTCTGAAGCTTTCTTT.

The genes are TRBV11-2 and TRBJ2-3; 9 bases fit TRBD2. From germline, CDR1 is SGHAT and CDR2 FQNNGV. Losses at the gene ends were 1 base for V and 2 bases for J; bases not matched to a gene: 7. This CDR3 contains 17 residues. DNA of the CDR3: TGTGCCAGCAGCTTAGGGCCTAGCGGGGCTATCACAGATACGCAGTATTTT. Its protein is CASSLGPSGAITDTQYF.

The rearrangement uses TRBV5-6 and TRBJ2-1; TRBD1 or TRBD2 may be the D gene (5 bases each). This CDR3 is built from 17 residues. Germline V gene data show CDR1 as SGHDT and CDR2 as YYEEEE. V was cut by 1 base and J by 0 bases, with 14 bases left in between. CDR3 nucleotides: TGTGCCAGCAGCTTGTTAGAGGGACCTAGCTCCTACAATGAGCAGTTCTTC. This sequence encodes CASSLLEGPSSYNEQFF.

In DNA, the CDR3 is TGTGCCAGTAGTATGGGACAGGGTGGAGTAAACATTCAGTACTTC. Translation gives CASSMGQGGVNIQYF. The chain joins TRBV19 to TRBJ2-4; TRBD1 agrees at 9 bases. The CDR3 runs to 15 residues. With V trimmed by 3 bases and J by 6 bases, 6 bases remained unmatched. Germline V gene lookup returns CDR1 LNHDA and CDR2 SQIVND (reference sequence).

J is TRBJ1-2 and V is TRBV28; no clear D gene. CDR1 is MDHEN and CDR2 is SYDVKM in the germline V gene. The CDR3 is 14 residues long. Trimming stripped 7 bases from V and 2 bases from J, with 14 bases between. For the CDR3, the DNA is TGTGCCAGCACCACTAGTCCTCTCAACTATGGCTACACCTTC. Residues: CASTTSPLNYGYTF.

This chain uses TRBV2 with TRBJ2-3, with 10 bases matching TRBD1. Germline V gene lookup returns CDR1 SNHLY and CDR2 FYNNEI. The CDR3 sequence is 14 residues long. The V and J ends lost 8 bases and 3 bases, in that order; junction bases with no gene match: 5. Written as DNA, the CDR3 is TGTGCCAGCTCTCCGGGACAGGGGACAGATACGCAGTATTTT. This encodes CASSPGQGTDTQYF. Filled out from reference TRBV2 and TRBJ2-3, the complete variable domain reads EPEVTQTPSHQVTQMGQEVILRCVPISNHLYFYWYRQILGQKVEFLVSFYNNEISEKSEIFDDQFSVERPDGSNFTLKIRSTKLEDSAMYFCASSPGQGTDTQYFGPGTRLTVL.

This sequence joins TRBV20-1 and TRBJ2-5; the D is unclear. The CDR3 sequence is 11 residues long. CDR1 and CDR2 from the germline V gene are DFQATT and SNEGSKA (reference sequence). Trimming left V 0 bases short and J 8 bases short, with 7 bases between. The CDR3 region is CSARDLSTQYF. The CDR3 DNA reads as TGCAGTGCTAGAGATCTATCAACCCAGTACTTC.

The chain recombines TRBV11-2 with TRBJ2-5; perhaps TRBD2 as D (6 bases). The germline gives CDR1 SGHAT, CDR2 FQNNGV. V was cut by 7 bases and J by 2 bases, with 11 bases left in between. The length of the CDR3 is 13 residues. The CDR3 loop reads CASTRDSQETQYF. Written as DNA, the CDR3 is TGTGCCAGCACCCGGGACTCTCAAGAGACCCAGTACTTC.

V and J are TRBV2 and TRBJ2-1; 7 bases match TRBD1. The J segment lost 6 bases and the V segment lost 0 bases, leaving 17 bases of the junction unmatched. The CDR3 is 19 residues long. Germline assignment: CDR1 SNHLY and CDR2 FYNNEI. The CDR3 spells CASSEAIFNRGSLSNEQFF. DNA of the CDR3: TGTGCCAGCAGTGAAGCAATTTTTAACAGGGGTTCTCTTAGCAATGAGCAGTTCTTC.

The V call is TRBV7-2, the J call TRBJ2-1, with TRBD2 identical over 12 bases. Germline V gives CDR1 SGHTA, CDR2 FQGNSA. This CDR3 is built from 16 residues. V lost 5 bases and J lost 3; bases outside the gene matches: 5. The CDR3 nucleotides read TGTGCCAGCAGCCCCTCACTAGCGGGAGGCTACAATGAGCAGTTCTTC. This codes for CASSPSLAGGYNEQFF.

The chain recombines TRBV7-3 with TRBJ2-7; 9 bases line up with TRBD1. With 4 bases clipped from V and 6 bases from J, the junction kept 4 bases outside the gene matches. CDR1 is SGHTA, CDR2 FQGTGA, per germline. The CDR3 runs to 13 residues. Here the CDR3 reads CASSSDRGSEQYF. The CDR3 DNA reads TGTGCCAGCAGCTCGGACAGGGGATCCGAGCAGTACTTC.

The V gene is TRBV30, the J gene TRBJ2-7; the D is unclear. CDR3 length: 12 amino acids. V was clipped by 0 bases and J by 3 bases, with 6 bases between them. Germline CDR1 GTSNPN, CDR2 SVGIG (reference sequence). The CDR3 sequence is CAWSVEVYEQYF. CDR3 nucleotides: TGTGCCTGGAGTGTAGAGGTCTACGAGCAGTACTTC.

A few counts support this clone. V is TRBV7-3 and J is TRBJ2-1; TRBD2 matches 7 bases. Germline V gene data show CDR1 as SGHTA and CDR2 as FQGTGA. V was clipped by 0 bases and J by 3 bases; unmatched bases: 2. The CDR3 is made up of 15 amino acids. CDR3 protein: CASSLTSSGYNEQFF. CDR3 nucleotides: TGTGCCAGCAGCTTAACGTCTAGCGGCTACAATGAGCAGTTCTTC.

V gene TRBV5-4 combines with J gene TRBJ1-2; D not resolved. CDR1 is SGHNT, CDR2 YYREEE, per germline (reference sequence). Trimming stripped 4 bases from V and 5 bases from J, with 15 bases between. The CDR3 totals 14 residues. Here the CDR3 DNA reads TGTGCCAGCAGCGTGGAACAGACATTTTATGGCTACACCTTC. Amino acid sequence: CASSVEQTFYGYTF.

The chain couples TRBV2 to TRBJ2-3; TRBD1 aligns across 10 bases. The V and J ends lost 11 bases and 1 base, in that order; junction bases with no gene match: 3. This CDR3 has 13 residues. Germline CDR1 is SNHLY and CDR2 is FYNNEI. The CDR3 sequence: CAGTGEGTDTQYF. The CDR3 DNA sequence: TGTGCCGGGACAGGGGAGGGCACAGATACGCAGTATTTT.

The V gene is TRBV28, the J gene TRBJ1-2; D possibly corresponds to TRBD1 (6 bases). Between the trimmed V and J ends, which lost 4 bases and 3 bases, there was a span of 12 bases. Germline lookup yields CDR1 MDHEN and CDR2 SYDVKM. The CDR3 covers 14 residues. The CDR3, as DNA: TGTGCCAGCAGTTGGGGGGGCTCTCACTATGGCTACACCTTC. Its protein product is CASSWGGSHYGYTF.

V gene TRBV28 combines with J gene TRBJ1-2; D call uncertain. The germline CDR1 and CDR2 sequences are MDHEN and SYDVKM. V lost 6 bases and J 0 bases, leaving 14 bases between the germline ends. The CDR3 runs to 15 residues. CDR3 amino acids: CASRPLDGANYGYTF. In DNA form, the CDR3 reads TGTGCCAGCAGGCCACTGGACGGAGCTAACTATGGCTACACCTTC.

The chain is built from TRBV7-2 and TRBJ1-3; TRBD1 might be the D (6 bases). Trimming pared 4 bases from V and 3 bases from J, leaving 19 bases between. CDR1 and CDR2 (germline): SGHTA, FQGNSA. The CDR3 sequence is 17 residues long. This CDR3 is CASSSPPGTTFGNTIYF. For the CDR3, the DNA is TGTGCCAGCAGCTCCCCCCCCGGGACAACCTTTGGAAACACCATATATTTT.

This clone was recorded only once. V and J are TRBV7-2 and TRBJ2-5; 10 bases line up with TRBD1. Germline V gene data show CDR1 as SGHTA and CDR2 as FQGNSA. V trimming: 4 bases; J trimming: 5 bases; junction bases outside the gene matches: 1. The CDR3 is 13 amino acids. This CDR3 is CASSSDRGETQYF. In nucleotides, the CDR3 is TGTGCCAGCAGCTCGGACAGGGGGGAGACCCAGTACTTC.

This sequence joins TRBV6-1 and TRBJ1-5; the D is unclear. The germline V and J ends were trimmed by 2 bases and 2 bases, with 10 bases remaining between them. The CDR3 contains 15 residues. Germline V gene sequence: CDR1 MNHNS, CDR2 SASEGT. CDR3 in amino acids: CASSERVRGNQPQHF. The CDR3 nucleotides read TGTGCCAGCAGTGAAAGGGTTCGCGGCAATCAGCCCCAGCATTTT.

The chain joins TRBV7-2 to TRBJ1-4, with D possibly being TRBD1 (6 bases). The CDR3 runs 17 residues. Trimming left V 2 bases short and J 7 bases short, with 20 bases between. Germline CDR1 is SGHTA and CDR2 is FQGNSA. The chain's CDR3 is CASSLTPGHVGGEKLFF. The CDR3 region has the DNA TGTGCCAGCAGCTTAACCCCGGGACACGTTGGTGGTGAAAAACTGTTTTTT.

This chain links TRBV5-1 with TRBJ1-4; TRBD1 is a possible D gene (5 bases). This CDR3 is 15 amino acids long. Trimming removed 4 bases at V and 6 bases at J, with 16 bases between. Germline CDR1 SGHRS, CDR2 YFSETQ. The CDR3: CASSQGDISDEKLFF. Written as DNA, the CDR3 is TGCGCCAGCAGCCAGGGAGACATTTCAGATGAAAAACTGTTTTTT.